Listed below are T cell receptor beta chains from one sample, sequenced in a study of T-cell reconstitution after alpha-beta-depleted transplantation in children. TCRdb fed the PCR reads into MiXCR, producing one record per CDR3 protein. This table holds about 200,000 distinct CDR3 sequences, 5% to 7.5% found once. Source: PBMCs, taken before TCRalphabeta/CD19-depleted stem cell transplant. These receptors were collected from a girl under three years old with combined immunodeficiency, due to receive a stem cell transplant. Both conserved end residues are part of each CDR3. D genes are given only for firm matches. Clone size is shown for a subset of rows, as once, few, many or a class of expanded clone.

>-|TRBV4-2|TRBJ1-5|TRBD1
TGTGCCAGCAGCCCAGACAGGGGATTGGGGCCCCAGCATTTT
CASSPDRGLGPQHF
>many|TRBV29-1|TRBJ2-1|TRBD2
TGCAGCGTTGAAGGACTAGCGGCCCTCAAAAGGGCCTACAATGAGCAGTTCTTC
CSVEGLAALKRAYNEQFF
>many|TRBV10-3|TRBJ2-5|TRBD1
TGTGCCATCAGTGAATCTGAAGGACAGGGGGAGACCCAGTACTTC
CAISESEGQGETQYF
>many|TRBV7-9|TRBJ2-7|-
TGTGCCAGCAGTCTAACAGGATCCTCCTACGAGCAGTACTTC
CASSLTGSSYEQYF
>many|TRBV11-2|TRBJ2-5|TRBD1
TGTGCCAGCAGCTCGTACCGGGACAGCCATCAAGAGACCCAGTACTTC
CASSSYRDSHQETQYF
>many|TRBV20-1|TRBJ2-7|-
TGCAGTGCTCCCCGGAGAGGTCCTCCCTACGAGCAGTACTTC
CSAPRRGPPYEQYF
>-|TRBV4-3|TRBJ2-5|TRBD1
TGCGCCAGCAGCCCCCGGACAGGGGGGCCACAAGAGACCCAGTACTTC
CASSPRTGGPQETQYF
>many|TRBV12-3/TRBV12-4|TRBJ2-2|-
TGTGCCAGCAGCTACGGGGGCGGGGAGCTGTTTTTT
CASSYGGGELFF
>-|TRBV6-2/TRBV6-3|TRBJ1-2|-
TGTGCCAGCAGTTTCAATTCCGGGGGTGGCTACACCTTC
CASSFNSGGGYTF
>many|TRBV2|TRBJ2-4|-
TGTGCCAGCAGTGAGTCGAGGGAAGCTGGAAACATTCAGTACTTC
CASSESREAGNIQYF
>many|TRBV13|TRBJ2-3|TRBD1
TGTGCCAGCAGCTTCTACACAGGGGGAGATACGCAGTATTTT
CASSFYTGGDTQYF
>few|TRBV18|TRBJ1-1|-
TGTGCCAGCTCACCAGGAGGGCCCACTGAAGCTTTCTTT
CASSPGGPTEAFF
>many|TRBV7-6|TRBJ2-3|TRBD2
TGTGCCAGCAGCCCCCTGACTAGCCACCACAGCACAGATACGCAGTATTTT
CASSPLTSHHSTDTQYF
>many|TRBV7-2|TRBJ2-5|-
TGTGCCAGCGCACGCCAAACCTTCCAAGAGACCCAGTACTTC
CASARQTFQETQYF